This T cell receptor (beta chain) comes out of a study of blood T cell repertoires in COVID-19. On the study more broadly: Sites in the United States, Italy and Spain provided acute and convalescent COVID-19 samples. Sources were T cells, B-cell-depleted T cells, or PBMCs; the material itself was cDNA or gDNA.

In the original analysis: Using reference gene primer amplification, nucleated cell counts were estimated. Some clones are missing from TCRdb's copy, which holds only in-frame ones; the method was immunoSEQ multiplex PCR. V, J and clone size were drawn from that table, and D and trimming were deduced from the DNA. The table records over 65,000 clones, 88% of them present only once. The sequence derives from a woman aged 55-70 years with acute or convalescent COVID-19. Sequenced input: peripheral blood.

CDR3 residues: CASSSPDRTLGETQYF. In DNA, the CDR3 is TGTGCCAGTAGTTCTCCCGACAGGACCCTGGGGGAGACCCAGTACTTC. The gene calls are TRBV19 and TRBJ2-5, with D perhaps matching TRBD1 (6 bases). The germline V gene encodes CDR1 LNHDA and CDR2 SQIVND (reference sequence). CDR3 size: 16 residues. Trimming took 5 bases from V and 5 from J, leaving 21 bases between them.